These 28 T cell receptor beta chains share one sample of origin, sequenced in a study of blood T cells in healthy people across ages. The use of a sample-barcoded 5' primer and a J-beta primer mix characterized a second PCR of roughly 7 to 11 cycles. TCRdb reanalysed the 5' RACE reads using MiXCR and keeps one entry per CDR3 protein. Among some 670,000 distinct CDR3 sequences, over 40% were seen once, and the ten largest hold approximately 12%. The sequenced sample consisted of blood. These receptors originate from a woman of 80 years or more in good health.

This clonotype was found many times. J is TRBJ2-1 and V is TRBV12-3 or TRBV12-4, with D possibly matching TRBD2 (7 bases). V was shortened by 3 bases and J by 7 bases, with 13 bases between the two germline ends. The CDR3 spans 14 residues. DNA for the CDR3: TGTGCCAGCAGTTTGCAGGGGACTATGAATGAGCAGTTCTTC. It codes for CASSLQGTMNEQFF.

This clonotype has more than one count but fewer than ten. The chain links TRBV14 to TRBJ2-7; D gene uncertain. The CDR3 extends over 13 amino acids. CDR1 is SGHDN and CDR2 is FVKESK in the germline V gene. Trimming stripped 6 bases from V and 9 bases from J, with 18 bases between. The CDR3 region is CASSHAFRPVQYF. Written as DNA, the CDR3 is TGTGCCAGCAGTCACGCCTTTCGCCCGGTGCAGTACTTC.

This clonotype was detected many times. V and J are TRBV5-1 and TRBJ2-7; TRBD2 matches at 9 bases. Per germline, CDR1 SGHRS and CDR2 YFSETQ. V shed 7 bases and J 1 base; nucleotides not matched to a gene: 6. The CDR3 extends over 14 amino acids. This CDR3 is CASGRTSGSYEQYF. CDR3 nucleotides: TGCGCCAGCGGACGTACTAGCGGGTCCTACGAGCAGTACTTC.

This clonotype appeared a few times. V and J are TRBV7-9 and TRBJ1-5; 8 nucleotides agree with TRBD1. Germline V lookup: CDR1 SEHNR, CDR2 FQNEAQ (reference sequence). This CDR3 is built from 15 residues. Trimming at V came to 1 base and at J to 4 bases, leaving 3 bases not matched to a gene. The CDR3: CASSLGTGTNQPQHF. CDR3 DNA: TGTGCCAGCAGCTTAGGGACAGGGACTAATCAGCCCCAGCATTTT.

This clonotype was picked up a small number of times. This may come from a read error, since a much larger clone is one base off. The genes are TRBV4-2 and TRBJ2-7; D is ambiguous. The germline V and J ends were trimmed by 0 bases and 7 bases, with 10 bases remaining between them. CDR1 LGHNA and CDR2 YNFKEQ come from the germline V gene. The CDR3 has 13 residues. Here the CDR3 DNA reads TGTGCCAGCAGCCAAGAATTACGGAATGAGCAGTACTTC. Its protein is CASSQELRNEQYF.

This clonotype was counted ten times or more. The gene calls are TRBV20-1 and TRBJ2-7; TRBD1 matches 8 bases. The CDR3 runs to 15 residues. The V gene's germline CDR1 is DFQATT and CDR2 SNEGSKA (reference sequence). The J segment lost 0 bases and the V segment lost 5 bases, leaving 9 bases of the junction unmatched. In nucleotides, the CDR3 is TGCAGTGCTGGTACGACAGGGGTGTTCTCCTACGAGCAGTACTTC. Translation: CSAGTTGVFSYEQYF.

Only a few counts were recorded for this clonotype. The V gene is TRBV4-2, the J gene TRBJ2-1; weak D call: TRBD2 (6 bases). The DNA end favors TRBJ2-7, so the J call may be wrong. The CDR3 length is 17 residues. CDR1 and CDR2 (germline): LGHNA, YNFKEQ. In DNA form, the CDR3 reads TGTGCCAGCAGCCAAGGCCTCGGGAGAGGGGCCTACAATGAGCAGTACTTC. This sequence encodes CASSQGLGRGAYNEQYF.

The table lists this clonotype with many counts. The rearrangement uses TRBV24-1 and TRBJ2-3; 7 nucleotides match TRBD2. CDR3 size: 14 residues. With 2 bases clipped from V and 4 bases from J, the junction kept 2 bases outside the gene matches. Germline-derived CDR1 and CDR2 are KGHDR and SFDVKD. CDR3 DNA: TGTGCCACCAGTGATTCGGGACTACCAGATACGCAGTATTTT. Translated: CATSDSGLPDTQYF.

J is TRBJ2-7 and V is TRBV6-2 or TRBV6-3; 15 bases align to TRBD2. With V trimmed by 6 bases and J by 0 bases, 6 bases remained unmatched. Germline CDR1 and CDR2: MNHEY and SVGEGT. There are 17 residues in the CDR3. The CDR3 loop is CASSLGLAGGRSYEQYF. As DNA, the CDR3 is TGTGCCAGCAGCCTTGGACTAGCGGGAGGGCGCTCCTACGAGCAGTACTTC.

The CDR3 region has the DNA TGTGCCAGCAGTTTAGGGACAGCGGAGAAGACCCAGTACTTC. It encodes CASSLGTAEKTQYF. This chain connects TRBV12-3 or TRBV12-4 to TRBJ2-7; possible D gene TRBD1, 6 bases. The J call is uncertain, as TRBJ2-5 better fits the DNA end. CDR3 length equals 14 residues.

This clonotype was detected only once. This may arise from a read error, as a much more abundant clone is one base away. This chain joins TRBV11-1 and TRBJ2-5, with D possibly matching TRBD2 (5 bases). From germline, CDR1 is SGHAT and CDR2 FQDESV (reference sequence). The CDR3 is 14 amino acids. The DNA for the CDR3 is TGTACCAGCAGCTTAGCCTGGGGTGAGGGGACCCAGTACTTC. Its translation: CTSSLAWGEGTQYF.

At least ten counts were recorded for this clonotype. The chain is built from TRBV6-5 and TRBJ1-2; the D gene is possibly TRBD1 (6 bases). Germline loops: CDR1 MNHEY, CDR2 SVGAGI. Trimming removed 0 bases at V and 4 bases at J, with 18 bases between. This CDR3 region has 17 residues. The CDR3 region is CASSYSVQGPPIYGYTF. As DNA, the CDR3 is TGTGCCAGCAGTTACTCAGTACAGGGACCGCCGATCTATGGCTACACCTTC.

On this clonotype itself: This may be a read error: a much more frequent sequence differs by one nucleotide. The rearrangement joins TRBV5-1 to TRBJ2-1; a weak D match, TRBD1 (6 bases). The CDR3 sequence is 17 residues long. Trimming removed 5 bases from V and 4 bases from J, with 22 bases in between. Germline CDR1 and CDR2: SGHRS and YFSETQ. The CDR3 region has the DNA TGCGCCAGCAGTGACGACAACAGCGGAAGGGGGTACAATGAGCAGTTCTTC. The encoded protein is CASSDDNSGRGYNEQFF.

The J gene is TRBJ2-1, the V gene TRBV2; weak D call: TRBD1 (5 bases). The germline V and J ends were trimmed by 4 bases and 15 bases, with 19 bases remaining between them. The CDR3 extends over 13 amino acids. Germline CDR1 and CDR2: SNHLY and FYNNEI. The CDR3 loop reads CASSVVDRPRVFF. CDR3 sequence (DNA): TGTGCCAGCAGTGTCGTCGACAGACCGAGAGTGTTCTTC.

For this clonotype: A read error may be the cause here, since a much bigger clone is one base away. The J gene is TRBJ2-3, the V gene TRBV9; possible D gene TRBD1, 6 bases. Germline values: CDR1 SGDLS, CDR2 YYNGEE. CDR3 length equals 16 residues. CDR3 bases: TGTGCCAGCAGCGTAGTTCCAGGGGACACTACAGATATGCAGTATTTT. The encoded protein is CASSVVPGDTTDMQYF.

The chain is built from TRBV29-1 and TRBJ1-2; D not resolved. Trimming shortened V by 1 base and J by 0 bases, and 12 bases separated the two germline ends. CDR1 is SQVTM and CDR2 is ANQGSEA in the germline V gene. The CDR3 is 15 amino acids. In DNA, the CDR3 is TGCAGCGTTGAAGGGGTACAGAGAGCTAACTATGGCTACACCTTC. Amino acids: CSVEGVQRANYGYTF.

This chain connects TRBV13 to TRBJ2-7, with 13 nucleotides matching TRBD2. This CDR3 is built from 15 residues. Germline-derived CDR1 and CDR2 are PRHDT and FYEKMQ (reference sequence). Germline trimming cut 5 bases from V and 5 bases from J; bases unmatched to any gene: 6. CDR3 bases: TGTGCCAGCAGCCATGGGGGACTAGCGGGGAACGAGCAGTACTTC. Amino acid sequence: CASSHGGLAGNEQYF.

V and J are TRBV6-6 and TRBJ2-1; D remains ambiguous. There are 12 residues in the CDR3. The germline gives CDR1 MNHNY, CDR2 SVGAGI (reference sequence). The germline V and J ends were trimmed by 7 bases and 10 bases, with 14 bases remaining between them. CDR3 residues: CASTITQNEQFF. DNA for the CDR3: TGTGCCAGCACTATAACTCAGAACGAGCAGTTCTTC.

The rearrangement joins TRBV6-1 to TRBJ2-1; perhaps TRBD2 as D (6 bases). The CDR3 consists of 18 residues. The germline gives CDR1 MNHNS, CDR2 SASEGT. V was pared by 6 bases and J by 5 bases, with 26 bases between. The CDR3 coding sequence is TGTGCCAGCAGCCTATCCCCACCGGGACTCATAGGCAACAATGAGCAGTTCTTC. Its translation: CASSLSPPGLIGNNEQFF.

CDR3 region: CSARKGQVNTEAFF. In DNA, the CDR3 is TGCAGTGCTAGAAAGGGACAGGTCAACACTGAAGCTTTCTTT. V usage is TRBV20-1 and J usage is TRBJ1-1, with 8 bases lining up with TRBD1. The CDR3 extends over 14 amino acids. Germline V gives CDR1 DFQATT, CDR2 SNEGSKA (reference sequence). J was trimmed by 2 bases and V by 2 bases; bases with no gene match: 4.

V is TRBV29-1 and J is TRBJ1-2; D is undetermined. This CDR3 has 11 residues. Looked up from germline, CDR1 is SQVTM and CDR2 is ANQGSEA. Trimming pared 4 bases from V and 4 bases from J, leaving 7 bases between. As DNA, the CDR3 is TGCAGCGTTGCGGGGTCCTATGGCTACACCTTC. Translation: CSVAGSYGYTF.

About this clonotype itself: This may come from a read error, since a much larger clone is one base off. The CDR3 protein is CASSPLTGNEQYF. CDR3 nucleotide sequence: TGTGCCAGCTCACCACTAACAGGGAATGAGCAGTACTTC. The chain employs TRBV18 and TRBJ2-7; tentative D call: TRBD1 (6 bases). V was trimmed by 1 base and J by 7 bases, leaving 11 bases between them. Germline CDR1 reads KGHSH; CDR2 reads LQKENI. The CDR3 runs 13 residues.

The CDR3 nucleotides read TGCAGTGCTAGCATGACTAGCGGGAGGGCCTCCGAGCAGTACTTC. Amino acid sequence: CSASMTSGRASEQYF. The chain links TRBV20-1 to TRBJ2-7, with 14 bases identical to TRBD2. The CDR3 sequence is 15 residues long. The germline gives CDR1 DFQATT, CDR2 SNEGSKA (reference sequence). The junction had 7 bases not matched to a gene; V was cut back by 3 bases and J by 6 bases.

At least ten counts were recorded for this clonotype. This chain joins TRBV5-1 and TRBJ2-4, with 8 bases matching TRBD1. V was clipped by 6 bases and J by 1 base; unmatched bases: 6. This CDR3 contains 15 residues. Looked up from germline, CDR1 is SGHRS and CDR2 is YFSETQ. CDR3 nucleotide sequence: TGCGCCAGCACCCCCGGGGACAGGGCCAAAAACATTCAGTACTTC. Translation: CASTPGDRAKNIQYF.

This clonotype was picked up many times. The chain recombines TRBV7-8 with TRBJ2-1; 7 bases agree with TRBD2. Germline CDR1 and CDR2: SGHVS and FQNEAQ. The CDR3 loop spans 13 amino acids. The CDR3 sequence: CAGGGTSWGEQFF. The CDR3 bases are TGTGCGGGGGGGGGTACTAGTTGGGGTGAGCAGTTCTTC.

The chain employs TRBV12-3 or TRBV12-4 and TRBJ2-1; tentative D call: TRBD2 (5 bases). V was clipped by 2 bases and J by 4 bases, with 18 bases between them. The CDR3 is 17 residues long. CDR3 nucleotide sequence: TGTGCCAGCAGTTTAACTAGGGCCAGGAGGCTATACAATGAGCAGTTCTTC. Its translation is CASSLTRARRLYNEQFF.

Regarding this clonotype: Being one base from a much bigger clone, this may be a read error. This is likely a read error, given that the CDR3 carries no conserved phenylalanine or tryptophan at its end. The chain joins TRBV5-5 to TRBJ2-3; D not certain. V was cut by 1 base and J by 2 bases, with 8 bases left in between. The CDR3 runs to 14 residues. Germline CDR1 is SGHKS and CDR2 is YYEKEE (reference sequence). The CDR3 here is CASSLYQNTDTQYL. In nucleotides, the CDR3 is TGTGCCAGCAGCTTGTACCAGAACACAGATACGCAGTATCTT.

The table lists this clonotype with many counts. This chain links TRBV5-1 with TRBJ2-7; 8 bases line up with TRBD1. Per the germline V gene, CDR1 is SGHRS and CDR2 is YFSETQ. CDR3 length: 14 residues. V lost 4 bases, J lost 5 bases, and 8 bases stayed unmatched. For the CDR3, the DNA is TGCGCCAGCAGCAGCCGGGACAGGTCCAACGAGCAGTACTTC. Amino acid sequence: CASSSRDRSNEQYF.